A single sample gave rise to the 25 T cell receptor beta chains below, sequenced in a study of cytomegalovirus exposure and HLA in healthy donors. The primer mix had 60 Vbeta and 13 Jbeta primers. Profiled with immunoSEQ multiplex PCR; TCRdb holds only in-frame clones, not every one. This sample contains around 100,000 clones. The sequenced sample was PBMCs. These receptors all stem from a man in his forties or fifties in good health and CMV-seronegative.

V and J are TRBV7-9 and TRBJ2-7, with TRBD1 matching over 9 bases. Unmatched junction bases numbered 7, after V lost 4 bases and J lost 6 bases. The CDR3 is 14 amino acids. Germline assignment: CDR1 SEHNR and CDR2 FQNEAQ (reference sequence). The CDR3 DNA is TGTGCCAGCAGCTCCTGGGACAGGGCTGGCGAGCAGTACTTC. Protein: CASSSWDRAGEQYF.

Here the CDR3 reads CASRRGSGELFF. Here the CDR3 DNA reads TGTGCCAGCAGAAGGGGTAGCGGGGAGCTGTTTTTT. V and J are TRBV27 and TRBJ2-2; D might be TRBD1 (5 bases). Trimming removed 6 bases at V and 7 bases at J, with 9 bases between. This CDR3 comprises 12 residues. Looked up from germline, CDR1 is MNHEY and CDR2 is SMNVEV (reference sequence).

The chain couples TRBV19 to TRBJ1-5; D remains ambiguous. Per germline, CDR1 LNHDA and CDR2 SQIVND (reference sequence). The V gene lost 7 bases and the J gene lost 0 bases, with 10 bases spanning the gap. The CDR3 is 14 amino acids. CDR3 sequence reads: CASNEVNSNQPQHF. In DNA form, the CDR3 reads TGTGCCAGTAACGAGGTCAATAGCAATCAGCCCCAGCATTTT.

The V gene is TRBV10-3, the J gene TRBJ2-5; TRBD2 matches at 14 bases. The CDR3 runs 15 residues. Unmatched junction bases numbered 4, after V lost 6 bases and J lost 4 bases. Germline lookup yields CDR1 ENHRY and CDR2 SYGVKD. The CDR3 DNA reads TGTGCCATCAGGACTAGCGGGGGGGAACGAGAGACCCAGTACTTC. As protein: CAIRTSGGERETQYF.

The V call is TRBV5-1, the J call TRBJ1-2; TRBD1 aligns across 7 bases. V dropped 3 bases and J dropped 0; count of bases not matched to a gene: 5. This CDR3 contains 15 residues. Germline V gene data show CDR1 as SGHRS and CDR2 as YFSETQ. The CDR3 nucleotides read TGCGCCAGCAGCTCAACAGGGACAGCTAACTATGGCTACACCTTC. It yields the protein CASSSTGTANYGYTF.

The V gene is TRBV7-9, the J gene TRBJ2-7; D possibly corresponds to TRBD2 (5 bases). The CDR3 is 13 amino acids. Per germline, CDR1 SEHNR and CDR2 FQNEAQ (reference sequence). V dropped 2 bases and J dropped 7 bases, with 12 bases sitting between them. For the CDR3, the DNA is TGTGCCAGCAGCTTATTGGAGACGGGGGAGCAGTACTTC. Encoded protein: CASSLLETGEQYF. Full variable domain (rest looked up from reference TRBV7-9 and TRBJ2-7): DTGVSQNPRHKITKRGQNVTFRCDPISEHNRLYWYRQTLGQGPEFLTYFQNEAQLEKSRLLSDRFSAERPKGSFSTLEIQRTEQGDSAMYLCASSLLETGEQYFGPGTRLTVT.

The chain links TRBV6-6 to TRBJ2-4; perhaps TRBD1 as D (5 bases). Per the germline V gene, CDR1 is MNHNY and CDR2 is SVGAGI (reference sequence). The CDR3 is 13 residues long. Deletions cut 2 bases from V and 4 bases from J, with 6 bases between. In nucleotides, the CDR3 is TGTGCCAGCAGTTACGGGGCAAAAAACATTCAGTACTTC. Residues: CASSYGAKNIQYF.

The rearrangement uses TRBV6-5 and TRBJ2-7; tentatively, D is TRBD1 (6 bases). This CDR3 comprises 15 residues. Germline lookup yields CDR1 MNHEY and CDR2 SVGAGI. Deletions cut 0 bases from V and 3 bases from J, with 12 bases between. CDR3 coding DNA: TGTGCCAGCAGTTACTCGCTGGACAGTAGCTACGAGCAGTACTTC. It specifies CASSYSLDSSYEQYF.

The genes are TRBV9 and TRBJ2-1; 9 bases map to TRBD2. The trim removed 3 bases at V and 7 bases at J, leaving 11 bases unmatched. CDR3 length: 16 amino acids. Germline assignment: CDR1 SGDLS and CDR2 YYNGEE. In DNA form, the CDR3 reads TGTGCCAGCAGCGACCGAAGTAGCGGGAGACAAAATGAGCAGTTCTTC. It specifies CASSDRSSGRQNEQFF.

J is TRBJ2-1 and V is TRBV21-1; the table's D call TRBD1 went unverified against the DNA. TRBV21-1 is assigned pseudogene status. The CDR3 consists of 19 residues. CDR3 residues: CASSKTRQGVFGIRREQFF. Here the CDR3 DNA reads TGTGCCAGCAGCAAGACGCGGCAGGGGGTGTTTGGAATCCGTCGTGAGCAGTTCTTC.

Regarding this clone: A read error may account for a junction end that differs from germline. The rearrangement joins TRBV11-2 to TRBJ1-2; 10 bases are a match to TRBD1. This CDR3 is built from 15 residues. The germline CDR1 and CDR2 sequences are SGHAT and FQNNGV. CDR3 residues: CASSTGTGANYGYTF. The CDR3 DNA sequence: TGTGCCAGCAGTACCGGGACAGGGGCTAATTATGGCTACACCTTC.

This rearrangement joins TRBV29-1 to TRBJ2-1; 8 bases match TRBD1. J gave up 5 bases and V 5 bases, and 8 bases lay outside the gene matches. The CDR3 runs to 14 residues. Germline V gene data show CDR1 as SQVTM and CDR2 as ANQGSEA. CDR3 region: CSVRAGGDHNEQFF. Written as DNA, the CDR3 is TGCAGCGTTAGGGCAGGGGGCGATCACAATGAGCAGTTCTTC.

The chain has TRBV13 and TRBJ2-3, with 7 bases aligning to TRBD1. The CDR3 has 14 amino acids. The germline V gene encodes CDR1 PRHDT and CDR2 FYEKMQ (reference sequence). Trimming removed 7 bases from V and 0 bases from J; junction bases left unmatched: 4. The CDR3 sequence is CASKGARSTDTQYF. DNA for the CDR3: TGTGCCAGCAAGGGGGCCCGGAGCACAGATACGCAGTATTTT.

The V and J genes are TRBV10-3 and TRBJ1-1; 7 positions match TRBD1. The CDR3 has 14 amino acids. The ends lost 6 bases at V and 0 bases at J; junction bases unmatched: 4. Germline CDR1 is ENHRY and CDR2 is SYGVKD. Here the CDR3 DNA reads TGTGCCATCAGGCTCGGGACAGTGAACACTGAAGCTTTCTTT. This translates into CAIRLGTVNTEAFF.

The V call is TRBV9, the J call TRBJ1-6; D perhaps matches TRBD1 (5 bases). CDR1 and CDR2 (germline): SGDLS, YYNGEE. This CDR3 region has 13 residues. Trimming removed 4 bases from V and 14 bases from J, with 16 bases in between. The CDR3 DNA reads TGTGCCAGCAGCCCCACGACAGCAAGGACCCTCCACTTT. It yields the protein CASSPTTARTLHF.

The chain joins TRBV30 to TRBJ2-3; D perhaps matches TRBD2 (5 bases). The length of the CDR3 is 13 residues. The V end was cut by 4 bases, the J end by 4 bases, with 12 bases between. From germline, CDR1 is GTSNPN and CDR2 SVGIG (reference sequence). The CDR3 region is CAWNRGRADTQYF. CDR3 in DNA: TGTGCCTGGAACCGGGGAAGGGCAGATACGCAGTATTTT.

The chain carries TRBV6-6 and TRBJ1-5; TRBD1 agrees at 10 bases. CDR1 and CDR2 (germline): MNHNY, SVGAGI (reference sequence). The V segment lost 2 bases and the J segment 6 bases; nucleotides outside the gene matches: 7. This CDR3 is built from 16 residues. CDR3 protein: CASSYPDRGGSQPQHF. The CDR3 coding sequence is TGTGCCAGCAGTTACCCGGACAGGGGGGGATCTCAGCCCCAGCATTTT.

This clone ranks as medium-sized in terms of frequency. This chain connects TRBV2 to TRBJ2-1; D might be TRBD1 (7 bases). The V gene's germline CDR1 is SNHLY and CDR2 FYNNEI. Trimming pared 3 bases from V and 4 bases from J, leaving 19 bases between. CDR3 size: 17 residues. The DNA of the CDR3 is TGTGCCAGCAGTGAGAGGACACTGCAGGGGGGATACAATGAGCAGTTCTTC. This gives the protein CASSERTLQGGYNEQFF.

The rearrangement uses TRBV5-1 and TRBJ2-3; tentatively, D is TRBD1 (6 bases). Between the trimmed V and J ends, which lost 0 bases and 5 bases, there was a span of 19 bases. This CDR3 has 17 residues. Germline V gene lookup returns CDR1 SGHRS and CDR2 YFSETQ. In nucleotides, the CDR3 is TGCGCCAGCAGCTTGGCCGTGGACAGCGATTGGGTAGATACGCAGTATTTT. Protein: CASSLAVDSDWVDTQYF.

The CDR3 sequence is CSVEPPGGGKTQYF. CDR3 DNA: TGCAGCGTCGAACCCCCAGGGGGTGGAAAGACCCAGTACTTC. This chain connects TRBV29-1 to TRBJ2-5, with 7 nucleotides matching TRBD1. This CDR3 is built from 14 residues. The V segment lost 6 bases and the J segment 6 bases; nucleotides outside the gene matches: 13. From germline, CDR1 is SQVTM and CDR2 ANQGSEA.

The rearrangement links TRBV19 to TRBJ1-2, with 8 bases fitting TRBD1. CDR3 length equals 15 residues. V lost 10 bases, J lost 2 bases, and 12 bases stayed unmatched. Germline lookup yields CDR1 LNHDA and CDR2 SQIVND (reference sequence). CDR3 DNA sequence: TGTGCCACCAAGACAGGGGTGGGGCTGAACTATGGCTACACCTTC. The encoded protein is CATKTGVGLNYGYTF.

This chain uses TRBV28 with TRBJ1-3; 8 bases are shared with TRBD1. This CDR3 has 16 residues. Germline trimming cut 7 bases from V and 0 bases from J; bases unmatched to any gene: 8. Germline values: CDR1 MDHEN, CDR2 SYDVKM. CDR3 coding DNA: TGTGCCAGCATGGGTACAGGGGGTATCTCTGGAAACACCATATATTTT. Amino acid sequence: CASMGTGGISGNTIYF.

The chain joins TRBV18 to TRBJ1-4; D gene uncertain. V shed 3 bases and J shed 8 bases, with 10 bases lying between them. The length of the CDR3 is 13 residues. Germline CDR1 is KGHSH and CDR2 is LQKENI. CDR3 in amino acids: CASSPWTGEKLFF. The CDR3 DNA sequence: TGTGCCAGCTCACCGTGGACGGGGGAAAAACTGTTTTTT.

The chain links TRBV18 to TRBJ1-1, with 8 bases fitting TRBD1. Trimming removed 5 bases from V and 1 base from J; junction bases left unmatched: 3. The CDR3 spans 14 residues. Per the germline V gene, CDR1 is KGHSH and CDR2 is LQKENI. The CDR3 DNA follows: TGTGCCAGCTCAGGGGACAGGACGAACACTGAAGCTTTCTTT. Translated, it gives CASSGDRTNTEAFF.

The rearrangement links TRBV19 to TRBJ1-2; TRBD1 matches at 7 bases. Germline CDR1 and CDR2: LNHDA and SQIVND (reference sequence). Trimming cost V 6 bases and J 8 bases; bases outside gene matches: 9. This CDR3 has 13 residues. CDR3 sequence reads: CASRDGQATGYTF. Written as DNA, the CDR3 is TGTGCCAGTAGGGACGGACAGGCAACGGGCTACACCTTC.